One and the same sample provided the 17 T cell receptor beta chains below, sequenced in a study of cytomegalovirus exposure and HLA in healthy donors. In the PCR, 60 Vbeta and 13 Jbeta primers were used. The method was immunoSEQ multiplex PCR; TCRdb's version includes in-frame clones alone and lacks a portion of them. Counted here are about 150,000 clones, around 72% occurring once; the ten biggest clones make up around 4.2%. The sample taken for sequencing was PBMCs. The receptors here all came from a man between 45 and 60 years old in good health and CMV-seropositive.

This sequence joins TRBV5-4 and TRBJ1-3; TRBD1 matches at 8 bases. V lost 3 bases, J lost 0 bases, and 8 bases stayed unmatched. The germline CDR1 and CDR2 sequences are SGHNT and YYREEE (reference sequence). The CDR3 contains 17 residues. Written as DNA, the CDR3 is TGTGCCAGCAGCTCCTGGACAGGGTCGAGCTCTGGAAACACCATATATTTT. Translated: CASSSWTGSSSGNTIYF.

This clone appeared a few times. The gene calls are TRBV14 and TRBJ1-1, with D uncertain. Germline V CDR1 and CDR2: SGHDN, FVKESK. CDR3 length: 14 amino acids. Trimming took 4 bases from V and 1 from J, leaving 10 bases between them. The CDR3 loop is CASSLIRGNTEAFF. In DNA, the CDR3 is TGTGCCAGCAGCCTCATTCGCGGGAACACTGAAGCTTTCTTT.

This clone has only a few counts. This chain joins TRBV6-6 and TRBJ2-1; 7 bases agree with TRBD2. The CDR3 has 15 residues. The junction had 14 bases not matched to a gene; V was cut back by 6 bases and J by 9 bases. Germline CDR1 is MNHNY and CDR2 is SVGAGI (reference sequence). The CDR3 region has the DNA TGTGCCAGCAGCTCTGACGGGGCGGGAGAGGGTGAGCAGTTCTTC. Protein product: CASSSDGAGEGEQFF.

The chain uses TRBV5-6 and TRBJ1-2; D gene uncertain. Germline-derived CDR1 and CDR2 are SGHDT and YYEEEE. Trimming took off 3 bases at V and 2 bases at J, with 8 bases between the two ends. The CDR3 totals 13 residues. DNA for the CDR3: TGTGCCAGCAGCTCGACGGGGAACTATGGCTACACCTTC. It yields the protein CASSSTGNYGYTF.

The chain recombines TRBV5-4 with TRBJ2-7; TRBD1 matches at 9 bases. Looked up from germline, CDR1 is SGHNT and CDR2 is YYREEE (reference sequence). V was pared by 2 bases and J by 2 bases, with 8 bases of the junction left unmatched. The CDR3 has 16 residues. DNA for the CDR3: TGTGCCAGCAGCTTACAGGGGACAGGGAGAACCTACGAGCAGTACTTC. Residues: CASSLQGTGRTYEQYF. The full variable domain, with the rest looked up from reference TRBV5-4 and TRBJ2-7, is ETGVTQSPTHLIKTRGQQVTLRCSSQSGHNTVSWYQQALGQGPQFIFQYYREEENGRGNFPPRFSGLQFPNYSSELNVNALELDDSALYLCASSLQGTGRTYEQYFGPGTRLTVT.

J is TRBJ1-3 and V is TRBV2; TRBD1 matches 9 bases. Looked up from germline, CDR1 is SNHLY and CDR2 is FYNNEI. The ends lost 4 bases at V and 1 base at J; junction bases unmatched: 2. The CDR3 is 15 amino acids. CDR3 protein: CASSAGQGSGNTIYF. The CDR3 DNA follows: TGTGCCAGCAGTGCGGGACAGGGATCTGGAAACACCATATATTTT.

This chain joins TRBV7-2 and TRBJ1-3, with 9 bases fitting TRBD1. The length of the CDR3 is 17 residues. J gave up 1 base and V 6 bases, and 10 bases lay outside the gene matches. The germline gives CDR1 SGHTA, CDR2 FQGNSA. CDR3 in amino acids: CASSRDRAGRSGNTIYF. As DNA, the CDR3 is TGTGCCAGCAGTCGGGACAGGGCCGGACGGTCTGGAAACACCATATATTTT.

This clone was detected once. The CDR3 DNA sequence: TGTGCCAGCAGCTTATATGGGCGCGGGGGACTAAACACTGAAGCTTTCTTT. It translates to CASSLYGRGGLNTEAFF. The chain is built from TRBV5-6 and TRBJ1-1; D possibly corresponds to TRBD1 (5 bases). The germline V gene encodes CDR1 SGHDT and CDR2 YYEEEE. Trimming left V 2 bases short and J 2 bases short, with 19 bases between. The CDR3 extends over 17 amino acids.

The chain employs TRBV13 and TRBJ2-3; 10 bases match TRBD2. Germline V gives CDR1 PRHDT, CDR2 FYEKMQ (reference sequence). The ends lost 2 bases at V and 1 base at J; junction bases unmatched: 6. The CDR3 spans 17 residues. For the CDR3, the DNA is TGTGCCAGCAGCTTAATAGGACTAGCGGACCGCACAGATACGCAGTATTTT. Protein sequence: CASSLIGLADRTDTQYF.

The chain couples TRBV5-1 to TRBJ2-6, with D uncertain. Between the trimmed V and J ends, which lost 5 bases and 0 bases, there was a span of 6 bases. CDR1 is SGHRS and CDR2 is YFSETQ in the germline V gene. CDR3 length: 14 amino acids. Written as DNA, the CDR3 is TGCGCCAGCAGACAGCACTCTGGGGCCAACGTCCTGACTTTC. Translation: CASRQHSGANVLTF.

This clone occurred a few times. The chain joins TRBV20-1 to TRBJ1-2; 10 bases line up with TRBD1. V lost 5 bases and J lost 9; bases outside the gene matches: 3. The germline CDR1 and CDR2 sequences are DFQATT and SNEGSKA (reference sequence). The CDR3 spans 11 residues. The CDR3 reads CSAWTGGSYTF. CDR3 DNA sequence: TGCAGTGCTTGGACAGGGGGTAGCTACACCTTC.

The rearrangement links TRBV21-1 to TRBJ1-1; whether TRBD1, the table's D call, matches the DNA was not checked. TRBV21-1 is marked as a pseudogene. The CDR3 runs to 19 residues. The CDR3 protein is CASSKALRAGVSWRTEAFF. CDR3 nucleotides: TGTGCCAGCAGCAAAGCGCTACGGGCAGGGGTAAGTTGGAGAACTGAAGCTTTCTTT.

This clone has more than one count but fewer than ten. V usage is TRBV2 and J usage is TRBJ1-1, with TRBD1 matching over 8 bases. Trimming took 3 bases from V and 4 from J; bases not matched to a gene: 7. The CDR3 has 15 amino acids. Germline CDR1 and CDR2: SNHLY and FYNNEI. CDR3 DNA sequence: TGTGCCAGCAGTGACTTGGACAGGGCGGGCACTGAAGCTTTCTTT. It codes for CASSDLDRAGTEAFF.

The genes are TRBV18 and TRBJ2-7; 10 bases are shared with TRBD1. The CDR3 contains 13 residues. Germline CDR1 and CDR2: KGHSH and LQKENI. The trim removed 8 bases at V and 5 bases at J, leaving 6 bases unmatched. The CDR3 sequence: CASAPGTGDEQYF. The DNA of the CDR3 is TGTGCCAGCGCCCCCGGGACAGGGGACGAGCAGTACTTC.

V gene TRBV14 combines with J gene TRBJ1-2, with 8 bases lining up with TRBD1. This CDR3 is built from 16 residues. Germline trimming cut 0 bases from V and 4 bases from J; bases unmatched to any gene: 7. Looked up from germline, CDR1 is SGHDN and CDR2 is FVKESK. This CDR3 is CASSQDLPGGPYGYTF. Written as DNA, the CDR3 is TGTGCCAGCAGCCAAGATTTGCCAGGGGGCCCCTATGGCTACACCTTC.

Note on this clone: Other DNA sequences in this specimen translate into the identical CDR3. The J gene is TRBJ1-5, the V gene TRBV5-1, with TRBD1 matching 7 bases. Trimming at V came to 0 bases and at J to 1 base, leaving 1 base not matched to a gene. The CDR3 runs 15 residues. Germline assignment: CDR1 SGHRS and CDR2 YFSETQ. The CDR3 DNA reads TGCGCCAGCAGCTTGGAGGGACAGAGCAATCAGCCCCAGCATTTT. Its translation is CASSLEGQSNQPQHF.

This clone came up once. The rearrangement links TRBV6-1 to TRBJ1-2, with TRBD1 as a possible D gene (5 bases). Trimming left V 6 bases short and J 2 bases short, with 16 bases between. The germline CDR1 and CDR2 sequences are MNHNS and SASEGT. This CDR3 has 15 amino acids. The CDR3 bases are TGTGCCAGCAGCCCGGACCGTGGGGCGAACTATGGCTACACCTTC. Amino acid sequence: CASSPDRGANYGYTF.